This TCR beta chain was observed in a study of control samples from healthy donors and cancer patients. The CDR3 consists of 16 residues. Germline V gene lookup returns CDR1 SGHNT and CDR2 YYREEE (reference sequence). With 1 base removed from V and 0 bases from J, the gap between germline ends came to 12 bases. The method was immunoSEQ multiplex PCR; TCRdb's version includes in-frame clones alone and lacks a portion of them. The sample holds 82,000 or so clones, around 94% seen once. This chain joins TRBV5-4 and TRBJ2-3, with D possibly being TRBD1 or TRBD2 (5 bases each). This clonotype originated in a woman between 18 and 29 years old in good health. Material: blood. CDR3 sequence (DNA): TGTGCCAGCAGCTTGTGGGGGACCCCTAGCACAGATACGCAGTATTTT. It yields the protein CASSLWGTPSTDTQYF.